Each of the 32 T cell receptor beta chains below was sequenced from the same sample in a study of CD8 T cell repertoires and HIV-1 epitope variants. Method: immunoSEQ multiplex PCR; TCRdb's copy keeps in-frame clones and lacks some. The sample includes 80,000 to 95,000 clones, roughly four fifths of them seen just once. Sequencing was carried out using uncultured baseline CD8+ T cells from peripheral blood mononuclear cells (PBMCs). These TCRs come from a male donor with HIV.

The V call is TRBV30, the J call TRBJ1-5; TRBD1 matches at 8 bases. CDR1 is GTSNPN and CDR2 is SVGIG in the germline V gene (reference sequence). The CDR3 consists of 15 residues. V trimming: 2 bases; J trimming: 3 bases; junction bases outside the gene matches: 6. The CDR3 coding sequence is TGTGCCTGGAGTTCCGGACAGGGCCCCAATCAGCCCCAGCATTTT. This sequence encodes CAWSSGQGPNQPQHF.

The chain is built from TRBV7-9 and TRBJ2-1; the match to TRBD2 covers 7 bases. Unmatched junction bases numbered 17, after V lost 2 bases and J lost 7 bases. The CDR3 sequence is 18 residues long. Germline V CDR1 and CDR2: SEHNR, FQNEAQ (reference sequence). The CDR3: CASSLMRREYPGRNEQFF. CDR3 coding DNA: TGTGCCAGCAGCTTAATGAGGCGGGAGTACCCTGGAAGAAATGAGCAGTTCTTC.

J is TRBJ1-2 and V is TRBV7-9; D ambiguous. Trimming took 4 bases from V and 3 from J, leaving 15 bases between them. This CDR3 is 15 amino acids long. Germline CDR1 is SEHNR and CDR2 is FQNEAQ (reference sequence). Written as DNA, the CDR3 is TGTGCCAGCAGCTATTTCTGGGAGCTAGACTATGGCTACACCTTC. Residues: CASSYFWELDYGYTF.

The chain links TRBV4-1 to TRBJ2-1; 9 bases are a match to TRBD2. The CDR3 runs to 14 residues. Germline CDR1 and CDR2: MGHRA and YSYEKL. The ends lost 1 base at V and 14 bases at J; junction bases unmatched: 9. The CDR3 DNA follows: TGCGCCAGCAGCCAAGGGTCTAGCGGGGCGGAGGAGTTCTTC. Translating it yields CASSQGSSGAEEFF.

This clone came up many times. The chain links TRBV27 to TRBJ1-1; a weak D match, TRBD1 (6 bases). The CDR3 consists of 14 residues. In germline, CDR1 is MNHEY, CDR2 SMNVEV (reference sequence). V was clipped by 10 bases and J by 0 bases, with 15 bases between them. The DNA for the CDR3 is TGTGCCACCCTGCCCGGGGGCCTGAACACTGAAGCTTTCTTT. Translation gives CATLPGGLNTEAFF.

The chain carries TRBV7-3 and TRBJ1-1, with TRBD1 as a possible D gene (6 bases). V dropped 4 bases and J dropped 5 bases, with 20 bases sitting between them. The CDR3 extends over 16 amino acids. Germline CDR1 SGHTA, CDR2 FQGTGA. The CDR3 nucleotides read TGTGCCAGCAGCTCCTCAGGGGTCCCGACGGGGACTGAAGCTTTCTTT. Translated, it gives CASSSSGVPTGTEAFF.

This clone was picked up one time. The V call is TRBV19, the J call TRBJ1-6; 8 nucleotides align to TRBD1. CDR1 and CDR2 (germline): LNHDA, SQIVND (reference sequence). V dropped 3 bases and J dropped 14; count of bases not matched to a gene: 9. The CDR3 extends over 14 amino acids. CDR3 in DNA: TGTGCCAGTAGTATGGGGACAGGCCGTAAATCCCTCCACTTT. Translating gives CASSMGTGRKSLHF.

The chain has TRBV9 and TRBJ2-5; 8 bases align to TRBD2. Looked up from germline, CDR1 is SGDLS and CDR2 is YYNGEE. CDR3 length equals 16 residues. V gave up 0 bases and J gave up 2 bases; unmatched junction bases: 6. The CDR3 bases are TGTGCCAGCAGCGTAGATCCTAGCGGGTTACAAGAGACCCAGTACTTC. Its protein product is CASSVDPSGLQETQYF.

J is TRBJ2-3 and V is TRBV6-1, with D possibly TRBD2 on 6 matching bases. The CDR3 runs 14 residues. The germline gives CDR1 MNHNS, CDR2 SASEGT. V was shortened by 2 bases and J by 3 bases, with 9 bases between the two germline ends. DNA of the CDR3: TGTGCCAGCAGTGAATTGGAGGGGACAGATACGCAGTATTTT. It yields the protein CASSELEGTDTQYF.

This clone was detected a few times. The rearrangement uses TRBV7-2 and TRBJ1-2; TRBD1 aligns across 7 bases. Per the germline V gene, CDR1 is SGHTA and CDR2 is FQGNSA. The junction had 8 bases not matched to a gene; V was cut back by 5 bases and J by 2 bases. This CDR3 has 15 amino acids. CDR3 DNA: TGTGCCAGCAGCCCCGCAGGGGGATTAAACTATGGCTACACCTTC. Amino acid sequence: CASSPAGGLNYGYTF.

The chain uses TRBV30 and TRBJ1-2, with D possibly TRBD1 on 5 matching bases. Trimming shortened V by 0 bases and J by 4 bases, and 9 bases separated the two germline ends. Germline V gives CDR1 GTSNPN, CDR2 SVGIG (reference sequence). CDR3 size: 13 residues. DNA for the CDR3: TGTGCCTGGAGTGTACAGGAAGCCTATGGCTACACCTTC. Translated, it gives CAWSVQEAYGYTF.

The chain links TRBV5-4 to TRBJ2-1; tentatively, D is TRBD2 (6 bases). This CDR3 is 16 amino acids long. Per the germline V gene, CDR1 is SGHNT and CDR2 is YYREEE (reference sequence). The V end lost 4 bases, the J end lost 0 bases, and 14 bases lay between the germline ends. CDR3 residues: CASSGYAGSSYNEQFF. The CDR3 DNA sequence: TGTGCCAGCAGCGGATACGCCGGGAGCTCCTACAATGAGCAGTTCTTC.

The rearrangement links TRBV5-4 to TRBJ2-3; 8 nucleotides agree with TRBD1. The germline gives CDR1 SGHNT, CDR2 YYREEE (reference sequence). J was trimmed by 2 bases and V by 0 bases; bases with no gene match: 2. The CDR3 is 15 residues long. The CDR3 reads CASSLGQGITDTQYF. The DNA of the CDR3 is TGTGCCAGCAGCTTGGGACAGGGGATCACAGATACGCAGTATTTT.

J is TRBJ1-5 and V is TRBV6-5; D is unclear. There are 13 residues in the CDR3. Trimming left V 4 bases short and J 7 bases short, with 11 bases between. Germline V gene lookup returns CDR1 MNHEY and CDR2 SVGAGI. Here the CDR3 reads CASSFRVGQPQHF. CDR3 in DNA: TGTGCCAGCAGTTTCCGGGTGGGACAGCCCCAGCATTTT.

The V call is TRBV23-1, the J call TRBJ1-4; 7 nucleotides align to TRBD1. TRBV23-1 is marked as an open reading frame, function uncertain. With 2 bases clipped from V and 4 bases from J, the junction kept 4 bases outside the gene matches. The length of the CDR3 is 15 residues. The CDR3 loop is CASSQPGDSNEKLFF. CDR3 sequence (DNA): TGCGCCAGCAGTCAACCAGGGGACAGTAATGAAAAACTGTTTTTT.

The genes are TRBV7-9 and TRBJ1-2; 9 nucleotides align to TRBD1. This CDR3 spans 13 amino acids. With 7 bases clipped from V and 6 bases from J, the junction kept 6 bases outside the gene matches. Germline V gene data show CDR1 as SEHNR and CDR2 as FQNEAQ (reference sequence). The CDR3 sequence is CASKEQGAHGYTF. DNA for the CDR3: TGTGCCAGCAAAGAACAGGGGGCCCATGGCTACACCTTC.

In its sample, this clone was seen a few times. The gene calls are TRBV7-8 and TRBJ2-4, with D perhaps TRBD2 (7 bases). The germline gives CDR1 SGHVS, CDR2 FQNEAQ. CDR3 size: 16 residues. V lost 2 bases and J lost 2, with 13 bases in between. In nucleotides, the CDR3 is TGTGCCAGCAGCTTAAGGGGGGGATCGACCAAAAACATTCAGTACTTC. It translates to CASSLRGGSTKNIQYF.

This chain uses TRBV27 with TRBJ2-7; D unclear. Germline CDR1 reads MNHEY; CDR2 reads SMNVEV (reference sequence). Trimming took 4 bases from V and 0 from J, leaving 10 bases between them. The CDR3 consists of 14 residues. DNA for the CDR3: TGTGCCAGCAGTTACTTGGCCGGCTCCTACGAGCAGTACTTC. It encodes CASSYLAGSYEQYF.

The V gene is TRBV27, the J gene TRBJ2-7, with 9 bases lining up with TRBD2. The CDR3 sequence is 15 residues long. The V and J ends lost 4 bases and 6 bases, in that order; junction bases with no gene match: 10. The germline CDR1 and CDR2 sequences are MNHEY and SMNVEV (reference sequence). Here the CDR3 reads CASSSLGTSFLEQYF. CDR3 DNA sequence: TGTGCCAGCAGTTCCCTCGGGACTAGCTTCCTCGAGCAGTACTTC.

The chain carries TRBV11-2 and TRBJ2-7; 10 bases line up with TRBD1. V shed 1 base and J 13 bases; nucleotides not matched to a gene: 7. CDR3 length: 13 residues. Looked up from germline, CDR1 is SGHAT and CDR2 is FQNNGV. The CDR3 loop is CASSLAGQGSFYF. In DNA, the CDR3 is TGTGCCAGCAGCTTAGCGGGACAGGGGTCTTTTTACTTC.

This clone was seen a single time. The chain uses TRBV7-6 and TRBJ2-5; D might be TRBD2 (9 bases). The length of the CDR3 is 17 residues. With 5 bases removed from V and 1 base from J, the gap between germline ends came to 20 bases. Looked up from germline, CDR1 is SGHVS and CDR2 is FNYEAQ. The CDR3 here is CASSQGASGTFQETQYF. The CDR3, as DNA: TGTGCCAGCAGCCAGGGGGCTAGCGGGACTTTCCAAGAGACCCAGTACTTC.

V and J are TRBV9 and TRBJ2-3; D is uncertain. Deletions cut 0 bases from V and 2 bases from J, with 10 bases between. This CDR3 region has 15 residues. Germline lookup yields CDR1 SGDLS and CDR2 YYNGEE. Here the CDR3 reads CASSVESRHTDTQYF. The CDR3 DNA reads as TGTGCCAGCAGCGTAGAGAGCCGGCACACAGATACGCAGTATTTT.

The chain carries TRBV6-5 and TRBJ2-2; no reliable D call. CDR1 and CDR2 (germline): MNHEY, SVGAGI. Trimming cost V 5 bases and J 4 bases, with 11 bases left between them. The CDR3 loop spans 14 amino acids. CDR3 bases: TGTGCCAGCAGTGACCGAGAGGTCACCGGGGAGCTGTTTTTT. It codes for CASSDREVTGELFF.

CDR3 residues: CASSPGLMNTEAFF. The CDR3 DNA follows: TGCGCCAGCAGCCCAGGCCTGATGAACACTGAAGCTTTCTTT. The chain joins TRBV5-1 to TRBJ1-1; D remains ambiguous. The CDR3 covers 14 residues. Germline V lookup: CDR1 SGHRS, CDR2 YFSETQ. V shed 4 bases and J shed 0 bases, with 10 bases lying between them.

Notes on this clone: The junction departs from the called germline gene at one end, perhaps through a read error. V usage is TRBV9 and J usage is TRBJ2-1, with unresolved D. The CDR3 has 12 residues. Germline loops: CDR1 SGDLS, CDR2 YYNGEE. CDR3 sequence (DNA): TGTGCCAGCAGCGAGACGGTAAATGAGCAGCTCTTC. This gives the protein CASSETVNEQLF.

J is TRBJ2-5 and V is TRBV7-9, with D unclear. This CDR3 is 15 amino acids long. V lost 7 bases and J lost 0, with 15 bases in between. Germline assignment: CDR1 SEHNR and CDR2 FQNEAQ (reference sequence). This chain's CDR3 is CASNLPIFYQETQYF. In nucleotides, the CDR3 is TGTGCCAGCAACTTGCCCATATTTTACCAAGAGACCCAGTACTTC.

The chain joins TRBV6-5 to TRBJ2-7; D remains unclear. Germline CDR1 and CDR2: MNHEY and SVGAGI. V was pared by 8 bases and J by 5 bases, with 7 bases between. The CDR3 consists of 10 residues. The CDR3 bases are TGTGCCAGCGGCATCCACGAGCAGTACTTC. Encoded protein: CASGIHEQYF.

This clone was detected only once. V is TRBV2 and J is TRBJ2-4, with TRBD2 matching over 10 bases. After removal of 7 bases from V and 10 bases from J, the junction contained 7 bases not matched to a gene. CDR1 is SNHLY, CDR2 FYNNEI, per germline. The CDR3 spans 13 residues. The chain's CDR3 is CASKLAGPSIQYF. The CDR3 DNA reads TGTGCCAGCAAACTAGCGGGACCGTCGATTCAGTACTTC.

The chain recombines TRBV6-1 with TRBJ2-7; D is perhaps TRBD2 (6 bases). The V gene lost 7 bases and the J gene lost 3 bases, with 10 bases spanning the gap. Germline loops: CDR1 MNHNS, CDR2 SASEGT. The CDR3 runs to 12 residues. The CDR3 is CASIGGLYEQYF. In DNA form, the CDR3 reads TGTGCCAGCATTGGAGGGCTCTACGAGCAGTACTTC.

The chain employs TRBV25-1 and TRBJ2-1; 7 bases line up with TRBD1. The CDR3 covers 16 residues. Germline assignment: CDR1 MGHDK and CDR2 SYGVNS. Trimming cost V 3 bases and J 8 bases; bases outside gene matches: 13. The CDR3 DNA reads as TGTGCCAGCAGTGACCGGTCCAGGTCCGGGACAGATGAGCAGTTCTTC. It translates to CASSDRSRSGTDEQFF.

V and J are TRBV6-1 and TRBJ1-5; D gene uncertain. Germline V gene data show CDR1 as MNHNS and CDR2 as SASEGT. V lost 6 bases and J 1 base, leaving 7 bases between the germline ends. The CDR3 runs 13 residues. CDR3 nucleotides: TGTGCCAGCAGAGGTCAGAGCAATCAGCCCCAGCATTTT. It encodes CASRGQSNQPQHF.

This clone was seen a few times. This chain uses TRBV6-5 with TRBJ1-4; D unresolved. The CDR3 totals 14 residues. V gave up 6 bases and J gave up 0 bases, with 8 bases separating them. The germline V gene encodes CDR1 MNHEY and CDR2 SVGAGI. CDR3 sequence: CASRPRATNEKLFF. In DNA form, the CDR3 reads TGTGCCAGCAGACCAAGAGCAACTAATGAAAAACTGTTTTTT.